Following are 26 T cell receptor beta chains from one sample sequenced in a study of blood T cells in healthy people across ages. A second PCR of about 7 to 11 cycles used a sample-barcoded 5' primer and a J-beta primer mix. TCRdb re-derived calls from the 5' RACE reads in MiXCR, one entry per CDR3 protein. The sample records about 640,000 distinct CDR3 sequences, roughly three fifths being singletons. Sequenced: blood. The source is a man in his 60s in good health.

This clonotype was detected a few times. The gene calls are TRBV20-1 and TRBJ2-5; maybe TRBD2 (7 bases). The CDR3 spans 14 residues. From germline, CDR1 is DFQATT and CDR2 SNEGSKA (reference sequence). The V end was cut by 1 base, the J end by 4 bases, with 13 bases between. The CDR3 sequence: CSARAGGRRETQYF. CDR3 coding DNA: TGCAGTGCTAGAGCGGGGGGCCGTAGAGAGACCCAGTACTTC.

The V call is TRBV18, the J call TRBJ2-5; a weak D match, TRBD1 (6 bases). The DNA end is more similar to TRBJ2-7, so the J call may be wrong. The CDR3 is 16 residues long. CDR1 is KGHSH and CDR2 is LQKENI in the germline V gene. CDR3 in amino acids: CASSPQPGTFLYEQYF. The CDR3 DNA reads TGTGCCAGCTCACCGCAGCCCGGGACATTTTTGTACGAGCAGTACTTC.

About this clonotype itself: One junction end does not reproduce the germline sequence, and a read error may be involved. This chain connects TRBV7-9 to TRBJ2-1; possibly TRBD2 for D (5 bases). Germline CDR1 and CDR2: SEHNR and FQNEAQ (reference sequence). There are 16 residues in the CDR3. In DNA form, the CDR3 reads TGTGCCTGCAGCTCCCTCGCGGGTAGCTCCTACAATGAGCAGTTCTTC. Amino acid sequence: CACSSLAGSSYNEQFF.

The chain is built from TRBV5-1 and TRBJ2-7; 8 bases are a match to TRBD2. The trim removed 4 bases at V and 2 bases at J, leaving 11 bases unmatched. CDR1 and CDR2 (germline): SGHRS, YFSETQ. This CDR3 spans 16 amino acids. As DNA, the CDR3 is TGCGCCAGCAGCCCCGTCTTCCGGGGGGGGACCTACGAGCAGTACTTC. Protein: CASSPVFRGGTYEQYF.

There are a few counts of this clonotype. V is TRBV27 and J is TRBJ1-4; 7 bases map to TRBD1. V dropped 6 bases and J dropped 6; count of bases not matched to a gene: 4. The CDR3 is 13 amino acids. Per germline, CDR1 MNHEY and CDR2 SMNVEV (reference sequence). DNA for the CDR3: TGTGCCAGCAGGCCCACAGGGGATGAAAAACTGTTTTTT. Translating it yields CASRPTGDEKLFF.

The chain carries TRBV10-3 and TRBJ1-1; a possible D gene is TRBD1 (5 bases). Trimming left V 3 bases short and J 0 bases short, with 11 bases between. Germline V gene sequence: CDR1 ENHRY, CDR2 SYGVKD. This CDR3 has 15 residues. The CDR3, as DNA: TGTGCCATCAGTGAAAGGACAACAATGAACACTGAAGCTTTCTTT. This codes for CAISERTTMNTEAFF.

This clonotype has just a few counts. Written as DNA, the CDR3 is TGTGCCAGCAGTGCCGGGACTAGCATAAACATTCAGTACTTC. Residues: CASSAGTSINIQYF. The chain joins TRBV27 to TRBJ2-4, with TRBD2 matching 9 bases. V lost 5 bases and J lost 6; bases outside the gene matches: 5. The CDR3 length is 14 residues. Germline V lookup: CDR1 MNHEY, CDR2 SMNVEV (reference sequence).

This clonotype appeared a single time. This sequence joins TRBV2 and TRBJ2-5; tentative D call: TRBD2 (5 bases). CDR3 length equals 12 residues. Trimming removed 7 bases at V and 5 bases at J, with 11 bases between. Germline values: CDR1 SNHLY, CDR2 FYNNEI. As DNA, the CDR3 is TGTGCCAGCACCGAGGGTGTGGAGACCCAGTACTTC. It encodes CASTEGVETQYF.

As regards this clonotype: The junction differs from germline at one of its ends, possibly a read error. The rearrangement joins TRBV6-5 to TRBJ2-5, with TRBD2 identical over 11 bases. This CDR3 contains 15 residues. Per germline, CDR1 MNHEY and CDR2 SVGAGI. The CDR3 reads CAGKQTSGVQETQYF. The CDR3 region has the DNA TGTGCCGGCAAGCAGACTAGCGGGGTTCAAGAAACCCAGTACTTC.

In DNA form, the CDR3 reads TGTGCCAGCAGACGCCGGGACAGGGGCCCCACTAATGAAAAACTGTTTTTT. Translating it yields CASRRRDRGPTNEKLFF. The chain combines TRBV6-1 with TRBJ1-4, with 10 bases identical to TRBD1. Looked up from germline, CDR1 is MNHNS and CDR2 is SASEGT. CDR3 length: 17 residues. V shed 6 bases and J 2 bases; nucleotides not matched to a gene: 9.

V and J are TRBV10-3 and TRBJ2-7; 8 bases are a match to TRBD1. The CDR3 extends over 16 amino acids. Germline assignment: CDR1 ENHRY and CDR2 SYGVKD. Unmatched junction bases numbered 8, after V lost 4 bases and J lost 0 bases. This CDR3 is CAISARGTGLSYEQYF. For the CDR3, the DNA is TGTGCCATCAGTGCAAGGGGGACAGGACTCTCCTACGAGCAGTACTTC.

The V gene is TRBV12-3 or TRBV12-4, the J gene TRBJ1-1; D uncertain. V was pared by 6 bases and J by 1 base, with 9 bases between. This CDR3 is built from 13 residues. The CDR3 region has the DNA TGTGCCAGCAGGCGTGTGGCGAACACTGAAGCTTTCTTT. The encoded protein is CASRRVANTEAFF.

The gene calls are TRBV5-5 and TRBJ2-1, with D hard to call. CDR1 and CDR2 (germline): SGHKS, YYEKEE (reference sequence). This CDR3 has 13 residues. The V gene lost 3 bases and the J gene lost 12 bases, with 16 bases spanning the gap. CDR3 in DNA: TGTGCCAGCAGCTCGGCGGTGACGGGTGCGCAGTTCTTC. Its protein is CASSSAVTGAQFF.

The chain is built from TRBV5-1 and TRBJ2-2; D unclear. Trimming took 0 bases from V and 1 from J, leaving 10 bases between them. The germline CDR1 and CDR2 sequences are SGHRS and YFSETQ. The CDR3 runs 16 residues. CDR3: CASSLGQPLNTGELFF. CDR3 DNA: TGCGCCAGCAGCTTGGGGCAGCCGTTGAACACCGGGGAGCTGTTTTTT.

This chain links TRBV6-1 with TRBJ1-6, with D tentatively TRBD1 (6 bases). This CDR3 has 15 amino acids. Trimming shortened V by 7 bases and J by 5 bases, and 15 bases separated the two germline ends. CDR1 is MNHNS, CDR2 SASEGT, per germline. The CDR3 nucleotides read TGTGCCAGCATATCCATGACAGGCCATAATTCACCCCTCCACTTT. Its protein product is CASISMTGHNSPLHF.

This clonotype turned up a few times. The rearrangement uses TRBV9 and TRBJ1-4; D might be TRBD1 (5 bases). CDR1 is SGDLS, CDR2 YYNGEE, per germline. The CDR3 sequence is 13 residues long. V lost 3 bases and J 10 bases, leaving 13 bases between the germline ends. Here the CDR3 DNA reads TGTGCCAGCAGCGAAGGCCCCGACAGAAAACTGTTTTTT. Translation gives CASSEGPDRKLFF.

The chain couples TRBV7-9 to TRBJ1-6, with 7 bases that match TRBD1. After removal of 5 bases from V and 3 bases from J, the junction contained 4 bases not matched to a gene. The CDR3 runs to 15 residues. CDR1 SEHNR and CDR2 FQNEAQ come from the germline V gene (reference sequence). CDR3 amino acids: CASSPQGNYNSPLHF. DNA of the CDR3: TGTGCCAGCAGCCCACAGGGGAACTATAATTCACCCCTCCACTTT. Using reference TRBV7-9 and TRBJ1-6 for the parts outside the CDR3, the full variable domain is DTGVSQNPRHKITKRGQNVTFRCDPISEHNRLYWYRQTLGQGPEFLTYFQNEAQLEKSRLLSDRFSAERPKGSFSTLEIQRTEQGDSAMYLCASSPQGNYNSPLHFGNGTRLTVT.

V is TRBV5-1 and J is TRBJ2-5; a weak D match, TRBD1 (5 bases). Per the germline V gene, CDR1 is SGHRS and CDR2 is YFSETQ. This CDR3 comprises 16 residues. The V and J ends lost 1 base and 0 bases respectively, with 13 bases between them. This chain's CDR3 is CASSLRQLGHQETQYF. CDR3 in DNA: TGCGCCAGCAGCTTGAGACAGTTGGGGCACCAAGAGACCCAGTACTTC.

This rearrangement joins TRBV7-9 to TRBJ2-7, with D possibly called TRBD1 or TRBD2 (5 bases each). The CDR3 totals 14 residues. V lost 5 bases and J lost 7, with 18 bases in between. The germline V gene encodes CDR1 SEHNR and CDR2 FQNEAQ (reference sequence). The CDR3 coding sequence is TGTGCCAGCAGCGATAGAGGGACCTACAATGAGCAGTACTTC. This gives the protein CASSDRGTYNEQYF. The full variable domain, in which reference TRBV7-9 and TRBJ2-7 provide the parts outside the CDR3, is DTGVSQNPRHKITKRGQNVTFRCDPISEHNRLYWYRQTLGQGPEFLTYFQNEAQLEKSRLLSDRFSAERPKGSFSTLEIQRTEQGDSAMYLCASSDRGTYNEQYFGPGTRLTVT.

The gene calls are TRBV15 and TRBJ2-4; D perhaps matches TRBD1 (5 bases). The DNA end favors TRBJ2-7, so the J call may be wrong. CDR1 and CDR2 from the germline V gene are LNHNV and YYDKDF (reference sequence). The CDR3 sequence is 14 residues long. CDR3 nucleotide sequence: TGTGCCACCAGCAGAACAGACAGTTACTACGAGCAGTACTTC. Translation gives CATSRTDSYYEQYF.

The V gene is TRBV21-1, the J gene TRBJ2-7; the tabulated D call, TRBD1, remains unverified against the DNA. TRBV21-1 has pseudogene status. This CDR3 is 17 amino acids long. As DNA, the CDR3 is TGTGCCAGCAGCCCTAATACCGACAGGGCCGAACCTTACGAGCAGTACTTC. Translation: CASSPNTDRAEPYEQYF.

The CDR3 region has the DNA TGTGCCAGCAGCTTGGGACTAGGGGACGAGCAGTACTTC. Translating it yields CASSLGLGDEQYF. The chain is built from TRBV11-2 and TRBJ2-5; 8 bases are a match to TRBD2. The end of the DNA fits TRBJ2-7 better, so the J call may be wrong. Per the germline V gene, CDR1 is SGHAT and CDR2 is FQNNGV. The CDR3 runs to 13 residues.

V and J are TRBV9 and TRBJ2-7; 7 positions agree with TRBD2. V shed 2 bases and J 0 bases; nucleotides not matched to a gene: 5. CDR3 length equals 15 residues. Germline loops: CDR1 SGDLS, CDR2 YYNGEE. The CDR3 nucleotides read TGTGCCAGCAGCGTCGCCGGCGGGGGCTCCTACGAGCAGTACTTC. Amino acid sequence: CASSVAGGGSYEQYF.

As DNA, the CDR3 is TGTGCCAGCATCCCGGGACAGGGCTTTGCAACTAATGAAAAACTGTTTTTT. Its protein product is CASIPGQGFATNEKLFF. The chain is built from TRBV5-8 and TRBJ1-4; the match to TRBD1 covers 9 bases. J gave up 0 bases and V 6 bases, and 9 bases lay outside the gene matches. Germline CDR1 reads SGHTS; CDR2 reads YDEGEE. The CDR3 is made up of 17 amino acids. Full variable domain (outside the CDR3, taken from reference TRBV5-8 and TRBJ1-4): EAGVTQSPTHLIKTRGQQATLRCSPISGHTSVYWYQQALGLGLQFLLWYDEGEERNRGNFPPRFSGRQFPNYSSELNVNALELEDSALYLCASIPGQGFATNEKLFFGSGTQLSVL.

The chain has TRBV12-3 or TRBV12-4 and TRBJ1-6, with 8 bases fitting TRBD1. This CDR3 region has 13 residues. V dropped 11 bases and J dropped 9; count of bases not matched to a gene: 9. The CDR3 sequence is CAVSTGAGSPLHF. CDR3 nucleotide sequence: TGTGCCGTATCGACAGGGGCTGGTTCACCCCTCCACTTT.

The CDR3 DNA is TGTGCCAGCAGCCAAGAACGCCGGGACAGAAAAATGAGCTCCTACAATGAGCAGTTCTTC. This codes for CASSQERRDRKMSSYNEQFF. This chain uses TRBV3-1 with TRBJ2-1; 7 bases match TRBD1. V dropped 0 bases and J dropped 0; count of bases not matched to a gene: 14. This CDR3 is 20 amino acids long. Germline lookup yields CDR1 LGHDT and CDR2 YNNKEL (reference sequence).